One sample yielded the 27 T cell receptor beta chains listed below, sequenced in a study of human T cells and chemical hapten exposure. TCRdb re-derived calls from the RACE reads in MiXCR, one entry per CDR3 protein. The table includes some 90,000 distinct CDR3 sequences, just under 9% detected once. Time point indicated: healthy volunteer bleed at 2 weeks. Sequencing started from total RNA isolated from unfractionated whole blood. Material: whole blood. Receptor source: a female donor in good health. Some clones in this sample may be carry-over from other donors' samples.

Many counts were recorded for this clonotype. The chain is built from TRBV12-3 or TRBV12-4 and TRBJ1-1, with 7 positions matching TRBD1. CDR3 length: 14 residues. The junction had 9 bases not matched to a gene; V was cut back by 9 bases and J by 2 bases. The DNA for the CDR3 is TGTGCCAGTTCCTCGACAGGGCGTAACACTGAAGCTTTCTTT. Its translation is CASSSTGRNTEAFF.

This clonotype was recorded many times. J is TRBJ1-4 and V is TRBV29-1; 8 nucleotides match TRBD1. This CDR3 has 13 residues. Germline CDR1 reads SQVTM; CDR2 reads ANQGSEA. Trimming removed 4 bases from V and 7 bases from J; junction bases left unmatched: 5. The CDR3 region has the DNA TGCAGCGTTGGGACAGGGTTGGGTGAAAAACTGTTTTTT. It is translated as CSVGTGLGEKLFF.

This clonotype was seen repeatedly, ten times or more. The gene calls are TRBV19 and TRBJ2-1; TRBD2 matches 14 bases. Germline V gene data show CDR1 as LNHDA and CDR2 as SQIVND (reference sequence). V was clipped by 2 bases and J by 0 bases; unmatched bases: 9. The CDR3 has 20 residues. The CDR3 bases are TGTGCCAGTAGTATACGGGGACTAGCGGGAGCCTCTAGCTCCTACAATGAGCAGTTCTTC. Translated, it gives CASSIRGLAGASSSYNEQFF. Full variable domain (missing parts from reference TRBV19 and TRBJ2-1): DGGITQSPKYLFRKEGQNVTLSCEQNLNHDAMYWYRQDPGQGLRLIYYSQIVNDFQKGDIAEGYSVSREKKESFPLTVTSAQKNPTAFYLCASSIRGLAGASSSYNEQFFGPGTRLTVL.

This clonotype was picked up a small number of times. The chain joins TRBV20-1 to TRBJ2-7; TRBD1 matches 10 bases. CDR3 length: 14 residues. CDR1 is DFQATT and CDR2 is SNEGSKA in the germline V gene (reference sequence). Trimming at V came to 4 bases and at J to 6 bases, leaving 9 bases not matched to a gene. The chain's CDR3 is CSATPGQGIPEQYF. In nucleotides, the CDR3 is TGCAGTGCTACTCCGGGACAGGGGATACCCGAGCAGTACTTC.

There are a few counts of this clonotype. V and J are TRBV4-2 and TRBJ2-3, with D possibly TRBD2 on 5 matching bases. CDR3 length equals 17 residues. CDR1 is LGHNA and CDR2 is YNFKEQ in the germline V gene. Trimming cost V 3 bases and J 0 bases, with 16 bases left between them. The CDR3 reads CASSQRGLVASTDTQYF. In nucleotides, the CDR3 is TGTGCCAGCAGCCAGAGAGGACTGGTTGCTAGCACAGATACGCAGTATTTT.

Ten or more counts support this clonotype. The chain is built from TRBV2 and TRBJ2-3, with D tentatively TRBD1 (6 bases). The CDR3 has 15 residues. Germline CDR1 and CDR2: SNHLY and FYNNEI. V shed 1 base and J shed 3 bases, with 11 bases lying between them. DNA for the CDR3: TGTGCCAGCAGTGAAGGCTGGGGGCGGACAGATACGCAGTATTTT. Translation: CASSEGWGRTDTQYF.

This clonotype was observed a handful of times. CDR3 region: CASSAGLAGASYEQYF. In DNA form, the CDR3 reads TGTGCCAGCAGCGCAGGACTAGCGGGAGCAAGCTACGAGCAGTACTTC. This rearrangement joins TRBV9 to TRBJ2-7; the match to TRBD2 covers 13 bases. V lost 3 bases and J lost 3; bases outside the gene matches: 6. The CDR3 runs 16 residues. Germline V gene sequence: CDR1 SGDLS, CDR2 YYNGEE.

This clonotype was detected a few times. The rearrangement joins TRBV6-5 to TRBJ2-2; no firm D call. Germline V gene lookup returns CDR1 MNHEY and CDR2 SVGAGI. V lost 2 bases, J lost 5 bases, and 6 bases lay in between. There are 13 residues in the CDR3. Written as DNA, the CDR3 is TGTGCCAGCAGTTACCCCCAGACCGGGGAGCTGTTTTTT. This translates into CASSYPQTGELFF.

This clonotype came up a few times. This chain links TRBV9 with TRBJ2-3, with D hard to call. CDR1 is SGDLS, CDR2 YYNGEE, per germline. The CDR3 is 16 amino acids. V gave up 0 bases and J gave up 2 bases, with 13 bases separating them. The DNA for the CDR3 is TGTGCCAGCAGCGTAGGGGCAGGAGCTGTCACAGATACGCAGTATTTT. Amino acids: CASSVGAGAVTDTQYF.

As regards this clonotype: At one end, the junction sequence differs from germline, possibly due to a read error. This chain links TRBV11-2 with TRBJ1-1; D call uncertain. The V gene's germline CDR1 is SGHAT and CDR2 FQNNGV. The CDR3 runs 12 residues. The CDR3 region is CASSLMGQAVVF. CDR3 nucleotide sequence: TGTGCCAGCAGCTTAATGGGTCAGGCTGTCGTCTTT.

On this clonotype: Given a much more abundant clone one base away, this may be a read error. The chain combines TRBV27 with TRBJ2-1; no clear D gene. The CDR3 is 15 residues long. CDR1 and CDR2 from the germline V gene are MNHEY and SMNVEV (reference sequence). This CDR3 reads CASSLYSSSYDEQFF. Written as DNA, the CDR3 is TGTGCCAGCAGTTTATACAGTAGCTCCTACGATGAGCAGTTCTTC.

In DNA, the CDR3 is TGTGCCAGCAGTAACGAGGGCGGCCTGGGTGGCTACACCTTC. This encodes CASSNEGGLGGYTF. The chain employs TRBV6-4 and TRBJ1-2; D remains ambiguous. The CDR3 extends over 14 amino acids. V shed 5 bases and J shed 7 bases, with 17 bases lying between them. Germline CDR1 reads MRHNA; CDR2 reads SNTAGT.

This clonotype was detected only a few times. The chain joins TRBV20-1 to TRBJ1-2; D is unclear. V was clipped by 3 bases and J by 6 bases, with 14 bases between them. From germline, CDR1 is DFQATT and CDR2 SNEGSKA (reference sequence). The CDR3 consists of 13 residues. CDR3 sequence reads: CSASSRRADGYTF. In nucleotides, the CDR3 is TGCAGTGCTAGCTCCCGTAGGGCGGATGGCTACACCTTC.

In its sample, this clonotype was seen a few times. This chain joins TRBV12-3 or TRBV12-4 and TRBJ1-4, with unresolved D. The CDR3 is made up of 16 amino acids. Trimming stripped 8 bases from V and 4 bases from J, with 20 bases between. The CDR3: CASGPRGSLDNEKLFF. The DNA of the CDR3 is TGTGCCAGCGGCCCCCGCGGATCTCTCGATAATGAAAAACTGTTTTTT.

This clonotype has a handful of counts. This chain uses TRBV2 with TRBJ1-6, with D unclear. V was cut by 6 bases and J by 7 bases, with 16 bases left in between. The CDR3 totals 15 residues. In germline, CDR1 is SNHLY, CDR2 FYNNEI. The CDR3: CASRKRGDTNSPLHF. CDR3 coding DNA: TGTGCCAGCAGGAAAAGAGGAGATACAAATTCACCCCTCCACTTT.

J is TRBJ2-7 and V is TRBV27, with 8 bases that match TRBD2. V lost 7 bases and J lost 5; bases outside the gene matches: 7. Germline V gene lookup returns CDR1 MNHEY and CDR2 SMNVEV (reference sequence). The CDR3 length is 13 residues. In DNA, the CDR3 is TGTGCCAGCACCCCCGGGACTAGTGACGAGCAGTACTTC. Translating gives CASTPGTSDEQYF.

The CDR3 region has the DNA TGCGCCAGCAGCCAGATTAACAGGGGGAACAATGAGCAGTTCTTC. Protein: CASSQINRGNNEQFF. The chain links TRBV4-1 to TRBJ2-1; 8 nucleotides agree with TRBD1. This CDR3 has 15 residues. The germline CDR1 and CDR2 sequences are MGHRA and YSYEKL. J was trimmed by 5 bases and V by 3 bases; bases with no gene match: 6.

This clonotype was detected only a few times. In DNA, the CDR3 is TGTGCCAGCAGTGTTGGGCCCGGTAATATTGCTTTCTTT. This encodes CASSVGPGNIAFF. The V call is TRBV6-1, the J call TRBJ1-1; D is unresolved. The germline CDR1 and CDR2 sequences are MNHNS and SASEGT. V lost 4 bases, J lost 11 bases, and 17 bases lay in between. The CDR3 totals 13 residues.

As to this clonotype: Lacking the conserved final phenylalanine or tryptophan, this CDR3 likely reflects a read error. CDR3 in DNA: TGCAGTGCTAGTGGTTTTCAGCGCGATTCAACCTACAATGAGCAGTTCGTC. It yields the protein CSASGFQRDSTYNEQFV. The chain couples TRBV20-1 to TRBJ2-1, with unresolved D. V gave up 3 bases and J gave up 2 bases, with 20 bases separating them. The germline V gene encodes CDR1 DFQATT and CDR2 SNEGSKA (reference sequence). The length of the CDR3 is 17 residues.

This clonotype has only a few counts. This chain uses TRBV29-1 with TRBJ2-7; D not certain. V was shortened by 5 bases and J by 0 bases, with 11 bases between the two germline ends. The CDR3 consists of 13 residues. Germline V gene lookup returns CDR1 SQVTM and CDR2 ANQGSEA. The DNA for the CDR3 is TGCAGCGTTCAGAACCGCGGCTCCTACGAGCAGTACTTC. Amino acid sequence: CSVQNRGSYEQYF.

This clonotype was seen a few times. The genes are TRBV9 and TRBJ2-5; no clear D. Between the trimmed V and J ends, which lost 0 bases and 1 base, there was a span of 7 bases. This CDR3 has 14 residues. Germline assignment: CDR1 SGDLS and CDR2 YYNGEE. CDR3 loop: CASSVGAGQETQYF. Here the CDR3 DNA reads TGTGCCAGCAGCGTAGGCGCAGGCCAAGAGACCCAGTACTTC.

This clonotype was picked up a small number of times. The rearrangement uses TRBV30 and TRBJ2-3; 9 nucleotides line up with TRBD2. The CDR3 is made up of 14 amino acids. Trimming removed 2 bases from V and 3 bases from J; junction bases left unmatched: 3. Germline V gene lookup returns CDR1 GTSNPN and CDR2 SVGIG (reference sequence). The CDR3 loop is CAWSYSGRTDTQYF. Written as DNA, the CDR3 is TGTGCCTGGAGTTATAGCGGGAGAACAGATACGCAGTATTTT.

CDR3 sequence: CASSLKAGVLETQYF. CDR3 nucleotide sequence: TGTGCCAGCAGCCTTAAAGCGGGAGTTCTAGAGACCCAGTACTTC. The rearrangement links TRBV7-2 to TRBJ2-5; 8 positions agree with TRBD2. Germline loops: CDR1 SGHTA, CDR2 FQGNSA. The CDR3 has 15 amino acids. J gave up 4 bases and V 5 bases, and 9 bases lay outside the gene matches.

This clonotype appeared many times. This chain connects TRBV12-3 or TRBV12-4 to TRBJ2-7; maybe TRBD1 (7 bases). This CDR3 comprises 13 residues. V gave up 5 bases and J gave up 3 bases, with 11 bases separating them. CDR3 nucleotides: TGTGCCAGCAGTCAGGGGGGAGACTACGAGCAGTACTTC. Translation: CASSQGGDYEQYF.

This clonotype was detected only a few times. The chain couples TRBV24-1 to TRBJ1-5, with no clear D. The ends were cut back, 6 bases at V and 2 bases at J, with 7 bases in the middle. The germline gives CDR1 KGHDR, CDR2 SFDVKD. The CDR3 runs to 13 residues. The DNA of the CDR3 is TGTGCCACCAGTTTAAGGGGCAATCAGCCCCAGCATTTT. Translating it yields CATSLRGNQPQHF.

The chain has TRBV4-2 and TRBJ2-5, with 12 bases that match TRBD1. Germline assignment: CDR1 LGHNA and CDR2 YNFKEQ. The J segment lost 4 bases and the V segment lost 3 bases, leaving 9 bases of the junction unmatched. This CDR3 has 17 amino acids. CDR3 DNA sequence: TGTGCCAGCAGCCACTACTCGGGACAGGGGGCCGGAGAGACCCAGTACTTC. It codes for CASSHYSGQGAGETQYF.

The chain couples TRBV28 to TRBJ1-1; TRBD1 matches 11 bases. The V gene's germline CDR1 is MDHEN and CDR2 SYDVKM. The CDR3 covers 18 residues. The ends lost 6 bases at V and 3 bases at J; junction bases unmatched: 15. This CDR3 reads CASSIQISGQGVDTEAFF. The CDR3 DNA is TGTGCCAGCAGCATCCAAATCTCGGGACAGGGGGTAGACACTGAAGCTTTCTTT.